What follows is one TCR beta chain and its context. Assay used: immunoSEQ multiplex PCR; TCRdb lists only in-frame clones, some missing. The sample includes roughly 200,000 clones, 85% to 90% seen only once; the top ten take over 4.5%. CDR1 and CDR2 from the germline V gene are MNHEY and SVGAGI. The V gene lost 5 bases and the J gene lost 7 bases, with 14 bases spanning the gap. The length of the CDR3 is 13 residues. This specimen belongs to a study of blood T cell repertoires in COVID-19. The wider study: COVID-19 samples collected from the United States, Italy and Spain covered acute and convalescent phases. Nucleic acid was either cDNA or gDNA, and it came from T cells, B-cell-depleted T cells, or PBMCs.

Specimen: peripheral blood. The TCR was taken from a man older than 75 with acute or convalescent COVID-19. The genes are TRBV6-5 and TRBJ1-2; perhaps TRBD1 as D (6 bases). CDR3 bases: TGTGCCAGCAGTACAATTGTAGGGGGTGGCTACACCTTC. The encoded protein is CASSTIVGGGYTF.